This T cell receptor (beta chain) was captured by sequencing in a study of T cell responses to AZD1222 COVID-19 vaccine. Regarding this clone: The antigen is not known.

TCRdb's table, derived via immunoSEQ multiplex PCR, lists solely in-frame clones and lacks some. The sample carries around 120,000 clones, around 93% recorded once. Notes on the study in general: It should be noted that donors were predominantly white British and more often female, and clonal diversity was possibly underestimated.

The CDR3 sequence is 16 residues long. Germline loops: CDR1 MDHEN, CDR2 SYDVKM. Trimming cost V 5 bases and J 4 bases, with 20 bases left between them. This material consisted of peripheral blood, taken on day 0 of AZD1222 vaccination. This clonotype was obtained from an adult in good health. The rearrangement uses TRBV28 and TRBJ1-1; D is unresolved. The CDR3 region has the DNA TGTGCCAGCAGTGGCCACGGAAGGAAGCGGAGCACTGAAGCTTTCTTT. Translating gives CASSGHGRKRSTEAFF. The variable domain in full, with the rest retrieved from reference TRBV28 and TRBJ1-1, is DVKVTQSSRYLVKRTGEKVFLECVQDMDHENMFWYRQDPGLGLRLIYFSYDVKMKEKGDIPEGYSVSREKKERFSLILESASTNQTSMYLCASSGHGRKRSTEAFFGQGTRLTVV.